This T cell receptor (beta chain) was identified in a study of CD4 T cells in relation to SARS-CoV-2 and coronaviruses (dated by TCRdb to the early 2020s). The study in broad terms: The ViraFEST assay cultured PBMCs with antigen for 10 days, then sequenced TCR beta CDR3s to find antigen-specific clonal expansions. A median age of approximately 37 years, with a range of about 20 to 80 years, was recorded for the full convalescent cohort of about a dozen patients. Patient-derived lymphoblastoid cell lines were used to map the HLA restriction of shared crossreactive spike epitopes. Samples from a few pre-COVID donors and the naive versus memory experiments were sequenced with the Adaptive Biotechnologies TCR-sequencing kit; other data were Illumina-based. The study assessed, at the TCR clonotype level, memory CD4+ T cell crossreactivity between SARS-CoV-2 and common cold coronavirus spike proteins. The roughly 12 convalescent patients included 8 males and 4 females; two subjects were Hispanic. A different, Illumina-based TCR-beta assay was used to sequence expansion assays from other donors in the study. Paper-wide results and their limitations: About 60% of donors had memory CD4+ clonotypes that crossrecognized SARS-CoV-2 and at least one common cold coronavirus spike. Naive versus memory sequencing indicated the assay detects memory recall responses rather than primary responses primed during culture. The study was limited by small numbers of patients and tested TCRs. Because no donor provided both pre-pandemic and post-infection samples, tracing the source of pre-existing responses was limited. Since the crossreactivity analysis centred on spike protein, crossreactivity against other viral proteins was not assessed. Compared with monoreactive clones, crossreactive clones had significantly weaker SARS-CoV-2-driven expansion, a result consistent with antigenic imprinting.

CEF-cultured naive and memory CD4+ T cell DNA received survey-level immunoSEQ TCR-beta sequencing. The authors' pipeline ran thus. During preprocessing, nonproductive sequences were discarded, as were any CDR3s that did not begin with C, did not end with F or W, or were shorter than 7 amino acids. Antigen-specific clonotypes were called with the MANAFEST web app, based on expansion relative to reference and other culture wells. To be counted as positive, a clone had to show significant expansion compared with the reference culture, at an FDR below 0.05, in 2 of 3 replicate wells. Positive clones also required significant expansion versus all other tandem wells and an odds ratio above 5. Cultured and uncultured naive and memory CD4+ repertoires were searched for previously identified spike- and CEF-reactive CDR3s. CDR3 homology was quantified as pairwise Levenshtein distance, calculated with the stringdist R package after three terminal residues were trimmed from each end. Not all clones reach the TCRdb copy of this immuneACCESS table, which keeps in-frame sequences only. Checked studies attribute under half of the gap to unresolved V genes and leave the rest unexplained. Clone size and the V and J calls come from that table; the DNA yielded D and trimming. The sample includes around 30,000 clones, with around three quarters observed a single time. The leading ten clones occupy almost 3.5% of the sample.

Naive and memory CD4+ T cells were separated from cryopreserved PBMCs by CD4 enrichment followed by EasySep naive CD4+ T cell enrichment. For around 9 days, sorted naive or memory CD4+ T cells (over 95,000) were cultured at a 1:1 ratio with T cell-depleted PBMCs and CEF peptides. Triplicate replicate wells were generally used for each peptide culture condition. PBMCs were isolated from leukapheresis product or whole blood by Ficoll-Paque PLUS gradient centrifugation. PBMCs were either cryopreserved at -140°C or used fresh in the expansion assay. The QIAamp Micro DNA Kit was used to extract genomic DNA from the CD4+ T cells. CDR1 MDHEN and CDR2 SYDVKM are derived from the germline V gene. Including cysteine and phenylalanine, the CDR3 has 14 amino acids. Just CDR3 DNA is preserved here, 42 bases in frame from base 1. Trimming removed 2 bases from V and 6 bases from J, leaving 13 bases between the germline ends.

As for this clone: Its target antigen remains unknown. No qualities accompany the bases; no much larger clone lies one base away.

This clonotype was obtained from an adult with COVID-19. The chain joins TRBV28 to TRBJ1-1, and perhaps TRBD1 as D gene, on 5 matching bases. Sequencing was carried out using memory CD4+ T cells from PBMCs, cultured in vitro. The sample's cell subset or site label is to be understood as: memory (non-naive) CD4+ T cells. CDR3 region: CASSLRGRLSEAFF. The DNA sequence follows: TGTGCCAGCAGTTTAAGGGGCCGGCTCTCTGAAGCTTTCTTT. With the portions outside the CDR3 filled from the reference TRBV28 and TRBJ1-1 genes, the complete variable region becomes DVKVTQSSRYLVKRTGEKVFLECVQDMDHENMFWYRQDPGLGLRLIYFSYDVKMKEKGDIPEGYSVSREKKERFSLILESASTNQTSMYLCASSLRGRLSEAFFGQGTRLTVV.